The 8 T cell receptor beta chains below were found in one sample sequenced in a study of cytomegalovirus exposure and HLA in healthy donors. This table comes from immunoSEQ multiplex PCR, and its TCRdb copy is limited to in-frame clones, with some not included. Counted here are 300,000 to 350,000 clones, 88% occurring once; the ten biggest clones make up around 0.91%. The sequenced sample consisted of PBMCs. The receptors shown here come from a man aged 25-45 years in good health and CMV-seronegative.

With regard to this clone: The same CDR3 is also encoded by other DNA sequences in this sample. This sequence joins TRBV18 and TRBJ2-5; D gene unclear. The V and J ends lost 2 bases and 2 bases respectively, with 6 bases between them. Germline CDR1 is KGHSH and CDR2 is LQKENI. The CDR3 has 13 residues. The chain's CDR3 is CASSPGLQETQYF. CDR3 coding DNA: TGTGCCAGCTCACCAGGCCTGCAAGAGACCCAGTACTTC.

This chain joins TRBV11-2 and TRBJ1-2; D ambiguous. V lost 0 bases, J lost 4 bases, and 12 bases lay in between. The germline gives CDR1 SGHAT, CDR2 FQNNGV. The CDR3 contains 15 residues. The CDR3, as DNA: TGTGCCAGCAGCTTAGAGGGAGCAGGTGGCTATGGCTACACCTTC. The encoded protein is CASSLEGAGGYGYTF. Full variable domain (remainder filled in from reference TRBV11-2 and TRBJ1-2): EAGVAQSPRYKIIEKRQSVAFWCNPISGHATLYWYQQILGQGPKLLIQFQNNGVVDDSQLPKDRFSAERLKGVDSTLKIQPAKLEDSAVYLCASSLEGAGGYGYTFGSGTRLTVV.

This chain links TRBV9 with TRBJ1-2, with 11 positions matching TRBD1. The CDR3 totals 14 residues. In germline, CDR1 is SGDLS, CDR2 YYNGEE. The V gene end was trimmed by 3 bases and the J gene end by 5 bases; junction bases not matched to a gene: 3. This CDR3 reads CASSEGQGGYGYTF. The CDR3 DNA follows: TGTGCCAGCAGCGAGGGACAGGGGGGATATGGCTACACCTTC.

The chain is built from TRBV5-1 and TRBJ1-6, with TRBD1 identical over 12 bases. J lost 9 bases, V lost 4 bases, and 2 bases had no gene match. Looked up from germline, CDR1 is SGHRS and CDR2 is YFSETQ. The CDR3 consists of 14 residues. CDR3 DNA: TGCGCCAGCAGCCCGGGACAGGGGGCTTCACCCCTCCACTTT. The encoded protein is CASSPGQGASPLHF.

The chain employs TRBV5-4 and TRBJ2-5, with 10 bases matching TRBD1. In germline, CDR1 is SGHNT, CDR2 YYREEE (reference sequence). V dropped 1 base and J dropped 5; count of bases not matched to a gene: 5. The CDR3 runs to 15 residues. The CDR3, as DNA: TGTGCCAGCAGCTTGAGGACAGGGGGGAGTGAGACCCAGTACTTC. It encodes CASSLRTGGSETQYF.

This clone occurred a few times. This chain links TRBV4-1 with TRBJ2-7, with 8 bases identical to TRBD2. Germline V CDR1 and CDR2: MGHRA, YSYEKL. V gave up 1 base and J gave up 6 bases; unmatched junction bases: 8. The CDR3 is made up of 15 amino acids. The CDR3 DNA reads TGCGCCAGCAGCCAAGCCTGGACTAGCTTTTCCGAGCAGTACTTC. Translating it yields CASSQAWTSFSEQYF.

V is TRBV6-5 and J is TRBJ1-3; a weak D match, TRBD1 (5 bases). The CDR3 has 16 amino acids. V dropped 2 bases and J dropped 3 bases, with 14 bases sitting between them. In germline, CDR1 is MNHEY, CDR2 SVGAGI. The CDR3, as DNA: TGTGCCAGCAGTTACCGGCTGGGGGGGAGTGGAAACACCATATATTTT. Protein sequence: CASSYRLGGSGNTIYF.

The chain links TRBV7-9 to TRBJ2-5; tentatively, D is TRBD1 (6 bases). Germline assignment: CDR1 SEHNR and CDR2 FQNEAQ (reference sequence). Trimming stripped 3 bases from V and 5 bases from J, with 16 bases between. The CDR3 totals 15 residues. DNA of the CDR3: TGTGCCAGCAGCTTCGGGACATTAGATAGGGAGACCCAGTACTTC. Amino acid sequence: CASSFGTLDRETQYF.